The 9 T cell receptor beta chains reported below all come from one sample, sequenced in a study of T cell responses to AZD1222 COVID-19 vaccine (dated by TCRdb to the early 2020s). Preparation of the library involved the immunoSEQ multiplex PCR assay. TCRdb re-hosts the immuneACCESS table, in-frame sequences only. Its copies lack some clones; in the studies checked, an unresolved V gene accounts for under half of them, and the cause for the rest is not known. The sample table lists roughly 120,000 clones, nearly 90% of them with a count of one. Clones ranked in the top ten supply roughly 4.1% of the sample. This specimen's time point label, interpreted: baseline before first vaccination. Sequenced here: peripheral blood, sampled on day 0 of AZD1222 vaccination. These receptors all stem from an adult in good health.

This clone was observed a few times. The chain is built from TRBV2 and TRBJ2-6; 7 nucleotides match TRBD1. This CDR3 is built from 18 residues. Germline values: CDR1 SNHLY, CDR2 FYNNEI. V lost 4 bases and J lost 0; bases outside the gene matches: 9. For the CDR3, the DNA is TGTGCCAGCAGTGCCCTACCATGGGACAGCTCTGGGGCCAACGTCCTGACTTTC. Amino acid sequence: CASSALPWDSSGANVLTF.

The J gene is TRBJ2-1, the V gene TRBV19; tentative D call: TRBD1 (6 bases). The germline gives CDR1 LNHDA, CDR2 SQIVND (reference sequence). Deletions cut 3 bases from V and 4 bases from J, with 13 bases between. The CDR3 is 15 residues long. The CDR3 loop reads CASSILDSDYNEQFF. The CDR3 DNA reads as TGTGCCAGTAGTATCCTGGACAGTGATTACAATGAGCAGTTCTTC.

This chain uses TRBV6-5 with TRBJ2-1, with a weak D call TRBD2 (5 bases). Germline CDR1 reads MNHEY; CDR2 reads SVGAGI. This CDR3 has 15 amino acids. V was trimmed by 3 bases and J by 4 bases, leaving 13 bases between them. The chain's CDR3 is CASSYRIGGYNEQFF. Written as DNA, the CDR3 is TGTGCCAGCAGTTATCGAATAGGAGGTTACAATGAGCAGTTCTTC.

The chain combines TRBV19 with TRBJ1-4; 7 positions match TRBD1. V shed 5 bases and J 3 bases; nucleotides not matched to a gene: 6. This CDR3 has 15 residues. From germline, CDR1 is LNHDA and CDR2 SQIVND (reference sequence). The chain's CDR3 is CASSSQGTANEKLFF. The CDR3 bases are TGTGCCAGTAGTTCCCAGGGGACAGCTAATGAAAAACTGTTTTTT.

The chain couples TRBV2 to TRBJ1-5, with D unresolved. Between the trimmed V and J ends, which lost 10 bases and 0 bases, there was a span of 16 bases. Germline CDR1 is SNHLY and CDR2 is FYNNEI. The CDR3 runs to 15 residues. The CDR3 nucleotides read TGTGCCACCAAATCAAATACGTATAGCAATCAGCCCCAGCATTTT. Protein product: CATKSNTYSNQPQHF. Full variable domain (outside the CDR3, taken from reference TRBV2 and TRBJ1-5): EPEVTQTPSHQVTQMGQEVILRCVPISNHLYFYWYRQILGQKVEFLVSFYNNEISEKSEIFDDQFSVERPDGSNFTLKIRSTKLEDSAMYFCATKSNTYSNQPQHFGDGTRLSIL.

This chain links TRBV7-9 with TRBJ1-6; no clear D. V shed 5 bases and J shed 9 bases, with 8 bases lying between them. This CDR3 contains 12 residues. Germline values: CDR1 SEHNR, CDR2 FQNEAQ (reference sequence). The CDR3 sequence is CASSPGRSPLHF. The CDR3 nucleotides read TGTGCCAGCAGCCCTGGACGTTCACCCCTCCACTTT. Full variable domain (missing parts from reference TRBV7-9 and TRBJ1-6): DTGVSQNPRHKITKRGQNVTFRCDPISEHNRLYWYRQTLGQGPEFLTYFQNEAQLEKSRLLSDRFSAERPKGSFSTLEIQRTEQGDSAMYLCASSPGRSPLHFGNGTRLTVT.

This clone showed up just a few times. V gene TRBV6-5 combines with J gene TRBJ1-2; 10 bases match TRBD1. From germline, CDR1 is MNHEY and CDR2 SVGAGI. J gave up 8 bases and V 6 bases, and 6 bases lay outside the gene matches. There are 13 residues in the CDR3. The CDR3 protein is CASRRQGAQGYTF. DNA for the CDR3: TGTGCCAGCAGACGACAGGGGGCGCAAGGCTACACCTTC.

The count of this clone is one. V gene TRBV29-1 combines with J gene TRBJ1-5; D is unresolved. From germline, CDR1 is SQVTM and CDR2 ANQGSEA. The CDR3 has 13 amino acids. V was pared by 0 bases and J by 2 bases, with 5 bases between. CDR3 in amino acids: CSVEEGGNQPQHF. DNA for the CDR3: TGCAGCGTTGAAGAGGGTGGCAATCAGCCCCAGCATTTT.

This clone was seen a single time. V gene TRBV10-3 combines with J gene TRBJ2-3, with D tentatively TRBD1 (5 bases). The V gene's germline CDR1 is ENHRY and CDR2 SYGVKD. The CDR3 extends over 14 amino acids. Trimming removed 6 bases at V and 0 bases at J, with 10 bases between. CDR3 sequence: CAIRDSASTDTQYF. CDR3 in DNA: TGTGCCATCAGAGACAGTGCTAGCACAGATACGCAGTATTTT.